This T cell receptor beta chain came from a study of blood T cells in healthy people across ages. Total RNA was isolated from each sample in quantities of at least 5.5 micrograms. This clonotype has a handful of counts. Germline V gene data show CDR1 as DFQATT and CDR2 as SNEGSKA (reference sequence). The CDR3 contains 14 residues. With V trimmed by 5 bases and J by 8 bases, 9 bases remained unmatched. Using a J-beta primer mix together with a sample-barcoded 5' primer, a second PCR was run for roughly 6 to 11 cycles. Unique molecular identifiers of 12 random nucleotides labeled each cDNA. MiXCR was run by TCRdb on the 5' RACE reads, yielding one entry per CDR3 protein. Of hundreds of thousands of distinct CDR3 sequences in the sample, approximately 40% are singletons; the top ten hold approximately 29%.

The chain combines TRBV20-1 with TRBJ1-4; 9 bases fit TRBD1. The TCR originated in a man aged 80 or over in good health. Sequencing was done on a sample of blood. This CDR3 is CSAPTGTGNEKLFF. The DNA of the CDR3 is TGCAGTGCTCCTACCGGGACAGGGAACGAAAAACTGTTTTTT.